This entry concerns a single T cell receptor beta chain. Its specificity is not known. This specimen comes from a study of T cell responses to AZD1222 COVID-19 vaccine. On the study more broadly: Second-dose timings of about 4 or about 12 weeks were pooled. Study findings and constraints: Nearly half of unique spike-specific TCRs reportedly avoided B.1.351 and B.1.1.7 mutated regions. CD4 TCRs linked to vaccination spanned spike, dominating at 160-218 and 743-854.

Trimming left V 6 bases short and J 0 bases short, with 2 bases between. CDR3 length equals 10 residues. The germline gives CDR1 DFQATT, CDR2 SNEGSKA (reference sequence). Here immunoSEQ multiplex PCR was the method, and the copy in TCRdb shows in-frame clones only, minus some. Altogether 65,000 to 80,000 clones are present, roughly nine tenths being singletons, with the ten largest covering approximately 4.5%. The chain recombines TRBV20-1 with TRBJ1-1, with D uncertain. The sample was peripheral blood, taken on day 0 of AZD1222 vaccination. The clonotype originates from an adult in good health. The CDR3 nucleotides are TGCAGTGCGGTGAACACTGAAGCTTTCTTT. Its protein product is CSAVNTEAFF.